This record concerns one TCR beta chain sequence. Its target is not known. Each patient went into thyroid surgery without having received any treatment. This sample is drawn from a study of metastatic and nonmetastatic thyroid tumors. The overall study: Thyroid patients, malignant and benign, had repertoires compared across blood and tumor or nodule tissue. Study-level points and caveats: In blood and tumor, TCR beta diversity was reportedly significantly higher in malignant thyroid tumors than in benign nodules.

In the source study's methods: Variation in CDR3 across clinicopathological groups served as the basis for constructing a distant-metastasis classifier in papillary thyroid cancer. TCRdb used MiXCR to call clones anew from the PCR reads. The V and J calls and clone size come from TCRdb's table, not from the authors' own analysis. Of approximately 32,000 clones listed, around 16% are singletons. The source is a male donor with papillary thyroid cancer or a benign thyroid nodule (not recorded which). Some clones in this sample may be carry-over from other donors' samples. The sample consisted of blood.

The CDR3 nucleotides read TGCGCCAGCAGCCAAGAAGTACAGGGACCTGGCTACACCTTC. Amino acids: CASSQEVQGPGYTF. The chain joins TRBV4-1 to TRBJ1-2, with D possibly being TRBD1 (6 bases). With 0 bases removed from V and 7 bases from J, the gap between germline ends came to 12 bases. CDR1 is MGHRA, CDR2 YSYEKL, per germline. The CDR3 sequence is 14 residues long.